This T cell receptor beta chain stems from a study of T-cell memory formation after mild COVID-19. Across the whole study: TCR clusters were largely donor specific.

A single record per CDR3 protein comes from TCRdb applying MiXCR to the 5' RACE reads. The sample shows under 85,000 distinct CDR3 sequences, more than 11% of them seen only once. A word on this clonotype: Its target is unknown.

From germline, CDR1 is SGDLS and CDR2 YYNGEE. The CDR3 extends over 13 amino acids. With 4 bases removed from V and 4 bases from J, the gap between germline ends came to 11 bases. Findings of the study overall: Mainly CM and EM harbored the contracting CD4+ clones; mainly EMRA harbored the CD8+ ones.

V is TRBV9 and J is TRBJ1-1, with D perhaps matching TRBD1 (5 bases). This sequence was found in an adult woman who had mild COVID-19 (a few samples of this study predate the infection). Cell type and time point are not known. Source material: PBMCs or a T cell subset sorted from them (not recorded which). CDR3 DNA: TGTGCCAGCAGCCTTTGGGGGGGCACTGAAGCTTTCTTT. Its protein product is CASSLWGGTEAFF.